Following are 20 T cell receptor beta chains from one sample sequenced in a study of radiation and T cells in renal cell carcinoma. Method: immunoSEQ multiplex PCR; TCRdb's copy keeps in-frame clones and lacks some. The data show 120,000 or so clones, roughly 91% seen once. As for time point: blood 2 weeks post-SBRT. Treatment described: 15 Gy SBRT to primary tumor, nephrectomy 4 weeks later. This material consisted of blood, taken from a patient whose treatment included radiotherapy and nephrectomy. Receptors originate from a woman between 65 and 79 years old with renal cell carcinoma.

V gene TRBV15 combines with J gene TRBJ1-1; perhaps TRBD1 as D (5 bases). Trimming cost V 5 bases and J 3 bases, with 16 bases left between them. The germline V gene encodes CDR1 LNHNV and CDR2 YYDKDF (reference sequence). The CDR3 runs to 15 residues. The CDR3 bases are TGTGCCACCAGCTCCGGGGCCAGAACAGACACTGAAGCTTTCTTT. Amino acid sequence: CATSSGARTDTEAFF.

The rearrangement links TRBV19 to TRBJ1-5, with TRBD1 as a possible D gene (5 bases). CDR1 is LNHDA, CDR2 SQIVND, per germline (reference sequence). V gave up 4 bases and J gave up 6 bases, with 16 bases separating them. The CDR3 is 15 amino acids. This chain's CDR3 is CASSKLGNGAQPQHF. In nucleotides, the CDR3 is TGTGCCAGTAGTAAACTAGGGAACGGGGCTCAGCCCCAGCATTTT.

This sequence joins TRBV15 and TRBJ2-7; either TRBD1 or TRBD2 may fit D (5 bases each). V was clipped by 1 base and J by 5 bases, with 15 bases between them. Germline V lookup: CDR1 LNHNV, CDR2 YYDKDF (reference sequence). This CDR3 has 15 residues. CDR3 coding DNA: TGTGCCACCAGCAGAGGACGGGATAGGGGTCACGAGCAGTACTTC. This encodes CATSRGRDRGHEQYF.

V usage is TRBV5-1 and J usage is TRBJ2-1, with D perhaps given as TRBD1 or TRBD2 (5 bases each). V was pared by 2 bases and J by 3 bases, with 9 bases between. Germline V CDR1 and CDR2: SGHRS, YFSETQ. The CDR3 consists of 14 residues. The CDR3 nucleotides are TGCGCCAGCAGCTTAGAGGGGAGCTACAATGAGCAGTTCTTC. This translates into CASSLEGSYNEQFF.

The chain has TRBV9 and TRBJ1-3; D call uncertain. Germline values: CDR1 SGDLS, CDR2 YYNGEE. The V and J ends lost 0 bases and 0 bases respectively, with 7 bases between them. The CDR3 loop spans 15 amino acids. The CDR3 loop reads CASSVAGSSGNTIYF. In DNA, the CDR3 is TGTGCCAGCAGCGTAGCGGGAAGCTCTGGAAACACCATATATTTT.

The chain couples TRBV6-6 to TRBJ1-2; D is ambiguous. V was shortened by 5 bases and J by 8 bases, with 21 bases between the two germline ends. Germline V gene lookup returns CDR1 MNHNY and CDR2 SVGAGI (reference sequence). The CDR3 sequence is 15 residues long. In DNA, the CDR3 is TGTGCCAGCAGTAAAACGGAGGCCTGGTTCTACGGCTACACCTTC. Encoded protein: CASSKTEAWFYGYTF.

The CDR3 spells CASSLAGGRQPQHF. The CDR3 region has the DNA TGTGCCAGCAGCTTGGCCGGGGGCAGGCAGCCCCAGCATTTT. The chain joins TRBV28 to TRBJ1-5, with a weak D call TRBD1 (6 bases). The CDR3 runs to 14 residues. With 6 bases removed from V and 7 bases from J, the gap between germline ends came to 16 bases. The germline V gene encodes CDR1 MDHEN and CDR2 SYDVKM. The full variable domain, with the rest looked up from reference TRBV28 and TRBJ1-5, is DVKVTQSSRYLVKRTGEKVFLECVQDMDHENMFWYRQDPGLGLRLIYFSYDVKMKEKGDIPEGYSVSREKKERFSLILESASTNQTSMYLCASSLAGGRQPQHFGDGTRLSIL.

The CDR3 spells CASSLILAGGHYNEQFF. The CDR3 region has the DNA TGTGCCAGCAGCTTAATCTTAGCGGGGGGGCATTACAATGAGCAGTTCTTC. The chain joins TRBV7-8 to TRBJ2-1; 11 positions match TRBD2. CDR1 is SGHVS and CDR2 is FQNEAQ in the germline V gene. V shed 2 bases and J 4 bases; nucleotides not matched to a gene: 7. The CDR3 loop spans 17 amino acids.

This clone was recorded a few times. V and J are TRBV14 and TRBJ2-6; no reliable D call. The CDR3 extends over 13 amino acids. Trimming left V 10 bases short and J 0 bases short, with 7 bases between. CDR1 is SGHDN and CDR2 is FVKESK in the germline V gene. The CDR3 is CATRSSGANVLTF. CDR3 DNA: TGTGCCACCAGGAGCTCTGGGGCCAACGTCCTGACTTTC.

This clone was seen only a few times. The CDR3 sequence is CAWSAGDQPQHF. CDR3 nucleotide sequence: TGTGCCTGGAGTGCAGGGGATCAGCCCCAGCATTTT. V gene TRBV30 combines with J gene TRBJ1-5; tentative D call: TRBD1 (6 bases). CDR1 and CDR2 from the germline V gene are GTSNPN and SVGIG (reference sequence). This CDR3 has 12 residues. With 1 base removed from V and 5 bases from J, the gap between germline ends came to 6 bases.

The chain carries TRBV10-3 and TRBJ2-5; the match to TRBD2 covers 9 bases. V shed 3 bases and J 4 bases; nucleotides not matched to a gene: 6. CDR1 and CDR2 from the germline V gene are ENHRY and SYGVKD. The CDR3 runs 15 residues. The CDR3 loop is CAISEGLAGVETQYF. CDR3 in DNA: TGTGCCATCAGTGAAGGTTTAGCGGGGGTAGAGACCCAGTACTTC.

A few counts support this clone. V is TRBV5-4 and J is TRBJ1-1, with D unclear. CDR1 and CDR2 from the germline V gene are SGHNT and YYREEE (reference sequence). This CDR3 has 13 amino acids. With 2 bases removed from V and 8 bases from J, the gap between germline ends came to 13 bases. In nucleotides, the CDR3 is TGTGCCAGCAGCTTTGGCGCGGAGTTCGAAGCTTTCTTT. It yields the protein CASSFGAEFEAFF.

The chain recombines TRBV6-1 with TRBJ2-2; 8 nucleotides match TRBD1. The CDR3 has 15 amino acids. The V and J ends lost 5 bases and 2 bases, in that order; junction bases with no gene match: 4. Germline values: CDR1 MNHNS, CDR2 SASEGT. The CDR3 DNA reads as TGTGCCAGCAGTTTGACAGGGGCCAACACCGGGGAGCTGTTTTTT. This encodes CASSLTGANTGELFF.

The chain couples TRBV18 to TRBJ1-2; no firm D call. This CDR3 has 15 residues. Trimming left V 4 bases short and J 4 bases short, with 16 bases between. Germline values: CDR1 KGHSH, CDR2 LQKENI. The CDR3 DNA reads TGTGCCAGCTCACGATCGACGGGTAGCTCCTATGGCTACACCTTC. This translates into CASSRSTGSSYGYTF. Together with reference TRBV18 and TRBJ1-2, the CDR3 gives the full variable domain: NAGVMQNPRHLVRRRGQEARLRCSPMKGHSHVYWYRQLPEEGLKFMVYLQKENIIDESGMPKERFSAEFPKEGPSILRIQQVVRGDSAAYFCASSRSTGSSYGYTFGSGTRLTVV.

The chain has TRBV5-4 and TRBJ2-3; 8 bases fit TRBD2. The CDR3 consists of 15 residues. Germline V gives CDR1 SGHNT, CDR2 YYREEE (reference sequence). V lost 1 base and J lost 5; bases outside the gene matches: 6. CDR3 residues: CASSLPGGAGDTQYF. As DNA, the CDR3 is TGTGCCAGCAGCTTGCCCGGGGGGGCTGGAGATACGCAGTATTTT.

The rearrangement links TRBV6-1 to TRBJ2-6; D unresolved. Trimming took off 5 bases at V and 2 bases at J, with 7 bases between the two ends. Germline V CDR1 and CDR2: MNHNS, SASEGT. The CDR3 is made up of 14 amino acids. The CDR3 region is CASSTETGANVLTF. The CDR3 nucleotides read TGTGCCAGCAGTACAGAAACTGGGGCCAACGTCCTGACTTTC.

This chain joins TRBV18 and TRBJ1-6; maybe TRBD1 (6 bases). The CDR3 spans 15 residues. V lost 3 bases and J 11 bases, leaving 17 bases between the germline ends. Germline values: CDR1 KGHSH, CDR2 LQKENI. The CDR3 sequence is CASSPAGRGVTPLHF. CDR3 nucleotide sequence: TGTGCCAGCTCACCGGCGGGCAGGGGAGTTACACCCCTCCACTTT.

The chain combines TRBV11-2 with TRBJ2-7; tentatively, D is TRBD2 (6 bases). Trimming removed 5 bases at V and 6 bases at J, with 17 bases between. Germline CDR1 is SGHAT and CDR2 is FQNNGV. This CDR3 spans 14 amino acids. CDR3 loop: CASSQRDRGAEQYF. For the CDR3, the DNA is TGTGCCAGCAGCCAGAGGGACCGCGGGGCCGAGCAGTACTTC.

The chain joins TRBV16 to TRBJ2-1; 7 positions match TRBD1. The junction had 8 bases not matched to a gene; V was cut back by 0 bases and J by 3 bases. Germline V gene data show CDR1 as KGHSY and CDR2 as FQNENV. The CDR3 covers 17 residues. The CDR3 bases are TGTGCCAGCAGCCAATCGAAGGGACAGAGAAACTACAATGAGCAGTTCTTC. Translated: CASSQSKGQRNYNEQFF.

This rearrangement joins TRBV6-6 to TRBJ1-1; D call uncertain. Trimming removed 4 bases from V and 6 bases from J, with 18 bases in between. Germline V gene sequence: CDR1 MNHNY, CDR2 SVGAGI (reference sequence). This CDR3 has 15 amino acids. The CDR3 reads CASSSTGIRGSEAFF. CDR3 DNA sequence: TGTGCCAGCAGTTCGACCGGGATCCGGGGATCTGAAGCTTTCTTT.